The 9 T cell receptor beta chains reported below all come from one sample, sequenced in a study of identical twins. TCRdb re-analysed the 5' RACE reads in MiXCR, keeping a single row per CDR3 protein. The table lists under 800,000 distinct CDR3 sequences, 21% of them singletons, with roughly 4% in the top ten. These data were likewise used in another study, on T cells expressing NK-cell markers.

The sequencing sample was made of PBMCs. All receptors derive from a woman between 18 and 30 years old in good health.

This clonotype was seen more than once but under ten times. The rearrangement uses TRBV2 and TRBJ1-5; TRBD1 matches at 8 bases. V dropped 4 bases and J dropped 0; count of bases not matched to a gene: 5. The length of the CDR3 is 16 residues. The germline gives CDR1 SNHLY, CDR2 FYNNEI. CDR3 sequence reads: CASSGGDRLSNQPQHF. In nucleotides, the CDR3 is TGTGCCAGCAGTGGCGGGGACAGGCTTAGCAATCAGCCCCAGCATTTT.

This clonotype was counted a few times. The chain's CDR3 is CASSYSAGETQYF. In DNA, the CDR3 is TGTGCCAGCAGTTACTCGGCGGGAGAGACCCAGTACTTC. The rearrangement links TRBV6-6 to TRBJ2-5; D is perhaps TRBD2 (5 bases). Trimming took 0 bases from V and 4 from J, leaving 6 bases between them. This CDR3 region has 13 residues. Germline CDR1 reads MNHNY; CDR2 reads SVGAGI (reference sequence).

The chain has TRBV12-3 or TRBV12-4 and TRBJ2-2; 9 bases are a match to TRBD2. The length of the CDR3 is 16 residues. V shed 7 bases and J 5 bases; nucleotides not matched to a gene: 11. The CDR3 region is CASNHHRLAGTGELFF. CDR3 nucleotides: TGTGCCAGCAATCACCACCGGCTAGCGGGGACCGGGGAGCTGTTTTTT.

The chain joins TRBV18 to TRBJ2-7, with D possibly being TRBD1 (6 bases). The CDR3 is 13 amino acids. Trimming took 0 bases from V and 6 from J, leaving 9 bases between them. Germline assignment: CDR1 KGHSH and CDR2 LQKENI. The CDR3 loop reads CASSPPRGSEQYF. The CDR3 DNA is TGTGCCAGCTCACCACCTAGGGGGAGCGAGCAGTACTTC.

This chain connects TRBV6-1 to TRBJ2-1; perhaps TRBD1 as D (6 bases). CDR3 length: 14 residues. Per germline, CDR1 MNHNS and CDR2 SASEGT. The V gene lost 6 bases and the J gene lost 8 bases, with 17 bases spanning the gap. In nucleotides, the CDR3 is TGTGCCAGCAGGGGACACCTGCGTGGGGATGAGCAGTTCTTC. The encoded protein is CASRGHLRGDEQFF.

There are many counts of this clonotype. The V call is TRBV20-1, the J call TRBJ2-3, with D perhaps given as TRBD1 or TRBD2 (5 bases each). V gave up 6 bases and J gave up 1 base, with 14 bases separating them. Per germline, CDR1 DFQATT and CDR2 SNEGSKA (reference sequence). This CDR3 has 14 amino acids. Here the CDR3 DNA reads TGCAGTGCGCTGGGACCGTGGGGCACAGATACGCAGTATTTT. Protein sequence: CSALGPWGTDTQYF.

This clonotype was counted only a few times. The rearrangement links TRBV12-3 or TRBV12-4 to TRBJ2-7; D unresolved. V was clipped by 5 bases and J by 0 bases, with 8 bases between them. This CDR3 has 13 amino acids. This CDR3 reads CASSRQISYEQYF. The CDR3 DNA reads as TGTGCCAGCAGTCGACAAATCTCCTACGAGCAGTACTTC.

The rearrangement joins TRBV29-1 to TRBJ1-2, with unresolved D. The CDR3 sequence is 13 residues long. CDR1 is SQVTM and CDR2 is ANQGSEA in the germline V gene. V lost 1 base and J lost 8, with 14 bases in between. CDR3: CSVEGPGVGGYTF. The CDR3 coding sequence is TGCAGCGTTGAAGGTCCCGGGGTTGGCGGCTACACCTTC.

The chain couples TRBV20-1 to TRBJ2-7, with D perhaps matching TRBD2 (5 bases). V lost 6 bases, J lost 5 bases, and 20 bases lay in between. The germline gives CDR1 DFQATT, CDR2 SNEGSKA (reference sequence). The CDR3 totals 14 residues. In nucleotides, the CDR3 is TGCAGTGCCCAACGGCGGGCCGGCAGAGACGAGCAGTACTTC. Translated: CSAQRRAGRDEQYF.